This T cell receptor beta chain originates from a study of blood T cells in healthy people across ages. Germline CDR1 and CDR2: LGHNA and YSLEER. V dropped 0 bases and J dropped 4 bases, with 10 bases sitting between them. The CDR3 is 16 amino acids. Note on this clonotype: The antigen is unknown.

Alongside a J-beta primer mix, a sample-barcoded 5' primer served in a second PCR lasting about 6 to 11 cycles. TCRdb reprocessed the 5' RACE reads via MiXCR and lists one record per CDR3 protein. The data show 800,000 or so distinct CDR3 sequences, approximately 65% seen once. Findings and caveats of the study: Donors of long life had a larger count of naive CD4+ cells and greater diversity than aged donors. Diversity figures derived from one million T cells were judged to underestimate the true value.

The chain carries TRBV4-3 and TRBJ2-6; D gene unclear. Sequenced: blood. This receptor was identified in a young man in good health. Here the CDR3 DNA reads TGCGCCAGCAGCCAAGAATTGGGGATGGGGGCCAACGTCCTGACTTTC. It codes for CASSQELGMGANVLTF.